A selection of T cell receptor beta chains follows, all from one sample in a study of metastatic and nonmetastatic thyroid tumors. TCRdb reanalyzed the PCR reads via MiXCR. This sample has around 21,000 clones; roughly 23% occur once, and the top ten carry 71%. The sequencing sample was made of blood. These receptor sequences come from a male donor with papillary thyroid cancer or a benign thyroid nodule (not recorded which). Some clones in this sample may be carry-over from other donors' samples. The CDR3 runs from the conserved cysteine through the conserved F or W. A D gene is named only where the DNA matches it firmly. Clone size is not always given. Where it is, it says once, few, many or a class for expanded clones.

D: TRBD2
V: TRBV5-1
J: TRBJ2-5
size: many
DNA: TGCGCCAGCAGCCCCTGGGGAGGGTCGGGCGAAGAGACCCAGTACTTC
CDR3: CASSPWGGSGEETQYF

D: -
V: TRBV28
J: TRBJ1-5
size: few
DNA: TGTGCCAGCAGTTTCTTAGATAGCAATCAGCCCCAGCATTTT
CDR3: CASSFLDSNQPQHF

D: TRBD1
V: TRBV11-2
J: TRBJ2-1
size: few
DNA: TGTGCCAGCAGTCGCCTCGGGGGACAGGGGTATGAGCAGTTCTTC
CDR3: CASSRLGGQGYEQFF

D: -
V: TRBV28
J: TRBJ1-2
size: -
DNA: TGTGCAAGCAGCCCCGACCTAAAGTATGGCTACACCTTC
CDR3: CASSPDLKYGYTF

D: -
V: TRBV28
J: TRBJ2-1
size: many
DNA: TGTGCCAGCACCCGCATGCGCTCCTACAATGAGCAGTTCTTC
CDR3: CASTRMRSYNEQFF

D: -
V: TRBV19
J: TRBJ1-6
size: -
DNA: TGTGCCAGTAGTTTGAGGACGGATTCACCCCTCCACTTT
CDR3: CASSLRTDSPLHF

D: -
V: TRBV7-9
J: TRBJ2-7
size: -
DNA: TGTGCCAGCAGTTACACAGGGTTAAGTGACGAGCAGTACTTC
CDR3: CASSYTGLSDEQYF

D: TRBD1
V: TRBV13
J: TRBJ2-1
size: -
DNA: TGTGCCAGCAGCTTCAGGGACAGGGGTATAGATGAGCAGTTCTTC
CDR3: CASSFRDRGIDEQFF

D: -
V: TRBV12-5
J: TRBJ1-1
size: many
DNA: TGTGCTAGTGGACGATGGGAGGGCACTGAAGCTTTCTTT
CDR3: CASGRWEGTEAFF

D: TRBD1
V: TRBV19
J: TRBJ1-6
size: -
DNA: TGTGCCAGTCGGACCGACAGGGGAATCCGATCACCCCTCCACTTT
CDR3: CASRTDRGIRSPLHF

D: TRBD1
V: TRBV6-5
J: TRBJ2-7
size: -
DNA: TGTGCCAGCAGTCCGGGACAGGGGTCGGTGATTAGCAACTACGAGCAGTACTTC
CDR3: CASSPGQGSVISNYEQYF

D: TRBD1
V: TRBV18
J: TRBJ1-1
size: -
DNA: TGTGCCAGCTCCAAGGGGGCTGTGGACACTGAAGCTTTCTTT
CDR3: CASSKGAVDTEAFF

D: -
V: TRBV9
J: TRBJ2-5
size: many
DNA: TGTGCCAGCAGCACAGGTTTGGGGTCAGAGACCCAGTACTTC
CDR3: CASSTGLGSETQYF

D: -
V: TRBV19
J: TRBJ2-5
size: few
DNA: TGTGCCAGTAGTGCACAGAGTGAGACCCAGTACTTC
CDR3: CASSAQSETQYF

D: -
V: TRBV20-1
J: TRBJ1-1
size: many
DNA: TGCAGTGCTAGGACCAGAGACAGGATGAACACTGAAGCTTTCTTT
CDR3: CSARTRDRMNTEAFF

D: TRBD1
V: TRBV11-2
J: TRBJ1-5
size: -
DNA: TGTGCCAGCAGCTTAGGGACAGGTAACAATCAGCCCCAGCATTTT
CDR3: CASSLGTGNNQPQHF

D: -
V: TRBV7-3
J: TRBJ2-1
size: -
DNA: TGTGCCAGCAGCCCCGGGACACCTCCGGTCTGTGAGCAGTTCTTC
CDR3: CASSPGTPPVCEQFF

D: TRBD1
V: TRBV6-2/TRBV6-3
J: TRBJ1-4
size: -
DNA: TGTGCCAGCAACAGAGGGGGCGCGGGTGAAAAACTGTTTTTT
CDR3: CASNRGGAGEKLFF

D: -
V: TRBV13
J: TRBJ2-1
size: -
DNA: TGTGCCAGCAGCTACGAGCAATACAATGAGCAGTTCTTC
CDR3: CASSYEQYNEQFF

D: -
V: TRBV6-1
J: TRBJ2-3
size: few
DNA: TGTGCCAGCAGTGAAGCGCGAGGGGTTGCGCAGTATTTT
CDR3: CASSEARGVAQYF

D: -
V: TRBV20-1
J: TRBJ1-2
size: -
DNA: TGCAGTGCTATGGTCGAGCTAAACTATGGCTACACCTTC
CDR3: CSAMVELNYGYTF

D: -
V: TRBV5-6
J: TRBJ2-5
size: -
DNA: TGTGCCAGCAGCTTGTGGATTGAGGGAGAGGAGACCCAGTACTTC
CDR3: CASSLWIEGEETQYF

D: -
V: TRBV9
J: TRBJ2-7
size: few
DNA: TGTGCCAGCAGCGTTGATCTGTCGGGGGAGCAGTACTTC
CDR3: CASSVDLSGEQYF

D: -
V: TRBV7-9
J: TRBJ1-2
size: -
DNA: TGTGCCAGCAGCCCGCCGTGGGGCGACTATGGCTACACCTTC
CDR3: CASSPPWGDYGYTF

D: TRBD1
V: TRBV7-2
J: TRBJ1-1
size: many
DNA: TGTGCCAGCAGCTTAGGGCCGGACAGGCTCAACACTGAAGCTTTCTTT
CDR3: CASSLGPDRLNTEAFF

D: TRBD1
V: TRBV5-4
J: TRBJ2-1
size: few
DNA: TGTGCCAGCAGCTTGCGAACAGGGGGGAGTAATGAGCAGTTCTTC
CDR3: CASSLRTGGSNEQFF

D: TRBD1
V: TRBV20-1
J: TRBJ2-7
size: many
DNA: TGCAGTGCCCCAGGGGGCTCAGGCTACGAGCAGTACTTC
CDR3: CSAPGGSGYEQYF

D: -
V: TRBV28
J: TRBJ1-1
size: many
DNA: TGTGCCAGCACCGGAGAAGGCACTGAAGCTTTCTTT
CDR3: CASTGEGTEAFF

D: -
V: TRBV11-2
J: TRBJ2-5
size: many
DNA: TGTGCCAGTGGGCGGGGAGAGACCCAGTACTTC
CDR3: CASGRGETQYF

D: -
V: TRBV6-1
J: TRBJ2-7
size: -
DNA: TGTGCCAGCAGTGAAGCGGCGGGCAGGCGGGAGCAGTACTTC
CDR3: CASSEAAGRREQYF

D: TRBD1
V: TRBV20-1
J: TRBJ1-1
size: once
DNA: TGCAGTGCTCCGGGGACAGGCCCAACTGAAGCTTTCTTT
CDR3: CSAPGTGPTEAFF

D: -
V: TRBV28
J: TRBJ2-7
size: many
DNA: TGTGCCAGCAGTTTAAGACACCAGGAGCAGTACTTC
CDR3: CASSLRHQEQYF

D: -
V: TRBV7-6
J: TRBJ1-3
size: -
DNA: TGTGCCAGCAGCTCTGCGGTGTTCTCTGGAAACACCATATATTTT
CDR3: CASSSAVFSGNTIYF

D: TRBD2
V: TRBV19
J: TRBJ2-1
size: -
DNA: TGTGCCAGTAGTATCCCTAGCGGGAGCAGGTACAATGAGCAGTTCTTC
CDR3: CASSIPSGSRYNEQFF

D: -
V: TRBV10-3
J: TRBJ2-1
size: many
DNA: TGTGCCATCAGTGAGTCCCCGGGACACAGCATCTTCTTC
CDR3: CAISESPGHSIFF

D: -
V: TRBV4-2
J: TRBJ2-7
size: -
DNA: TGTGCCAGCAGCCAAGGCGGGCTGGGCGAGCAGTACTTC
CDR3: CASSQGGLGEQYF

D: -
V: TRBV11-2
J: TRBJ2-3
size: -
DNA: TGTGCCAGCAGCTTAGTAGCGGAACGCACAGATACGCAGTATTTT
CDR3: CASSLVAERTDTQYF

D: TRBD1
V: TRBV12-3/TRBV12-4
J: TRBJ1-1
size: many
DNA: TGTGCCAGCAGTACAACAGGGGGAGCGAACACTGAAGCTTTCTTT
CDR3: CASSTTGGANTEAFF

D: -
V: TRBV14
J: TRBJ2-7
size: few
DNA: TGTGCCAGCAGCCAAGAGAGGTTTTACGAGCAGTACTTC
CDR3: CASSQERFYEQYF

D: TRBD2
V: TRBV6-1
J: TRBJ2-3
size: few
DNA: TGTGCCAGCAGCCTCCGGACTAGCGGGAGTTCAGATACGCAGTATTTT
CDR3: CASSLRTSGSSDTQYF

D: TRBD2
V: TRBV6-1
J: TRBJ2-7
size: many
DNA: TGTGCCAGCAGTGAGGGACTAGCGGGAGCCCACGAGCAGTACTTC
CDR3: CASSEGLAGAHEQYF

D: TRBD1
V: TRBV6-1
J: TRBJ2-7
size: -
DNA: TGTGCCAGCAGTCGACAGGGGGCAAGGTACGAGCAGTACTTC
CDR3: CASSRQGARYEQYF

D: TRBD2
V: TRBV7-6
J: TRBJ2-2
size: -
DNA: TGTGCCAGCAGGCCGGCGGGGGGCGGGGAGCTGTTTTTT
CDR3: CASRPAGGGELFF

D: -
V: TRBV6-4
J: TRBJ2-2
size: many
DNA: TGTGCCACTCAAGCGGCGGGAAGGGGTCGACCCGGGGAGCTGTTTTTT
CDR3: CATQAAGRGRPGELFF

D: -
V: TRBV18
J: TRBJ2-1
size: once
DNA: TGTGCCAGCTCACCCCTCACTAGTTCGGAGCAGTTCTTC
CDR3: CASSPLTSSEQFF

D: -
V: TRBV30
J: TRBJ2-2
size: -
DNA: TGTGCCTGGAGGAGCGACACCGGGGAGCTGTTTTTT
CDR3: CAWRSDTGELFF

D: TRBD1
V: TRBV20-1
J: TRBJ2-7
size: -
DNA: TGCAGTGCTAGACAGGGGGACAGGGAAAGCGAGCAGTACTTC
CDR3: CSARQGDRESEQYF

D: -
V: TRBV11-2
J: TRBJ2-1
size: -
DNA: TGTGCCAGCAGCCCCCGGGCGGACAGCTCCTACAATGAGCAGTTCTTC
CDR3: CASSPRADSSYNEQFF

D: -
V: TRBV7-8
J: TRBJ1-3
size: few
DNA: TGTGCCAGCAGTCTGGATGGAAACACCATATATTTT
CDR3: CASSLDGNTIYF

D: -
V: TRBV4-1
J: TRBJ2-7
size: few
DNA: TGCGCCAGCAGCCAAGAGATTTCCCAGTCCCCCCTAAACGAGCAGTACTTC
CDR3: CASSQEISQSPLNEQYF